This TCR beta chain was identified in a study of graft-versus-host responses after intestinal transplantation. Study-level background: Isolated intestinal, liver-intestinal, or multivisceral transplants were what recipients had. Induction using anti-thymocyte globulin, followed by tacrolimus and steroids for 3 to 4 years, was given to all recipients. Findings and limits, study-wide: Early post-transplant HvG declines tracked with peak circulating GvH clone levels. Recipient bone marrow held GvH clones, some seen earlier in ileum or blood.

The CDR3 totals 14 residues. Germline loops: CDR1 WNHNN, CDR2 SYGVQD (reference sequence). The germline V and J ends were trimmed by 3 bases and 2 bases, with 8 bases remaining between them. This table comes from immunoSEQ multiplex PCR, and its TCRdb copy is limited to in-frame clones, with some not included. The sample shows about 99,000 clones, about 90% of them seen only once. Remarks on this clone: What it binds is unknown. The sample holds other DNA sequences that translate to the same CDR3.

V usage is TRBV10-1 and J usage is TRBJ1-3; maybe TRBD1 (6 bases). The source of this sequence is a human donor who received an intestinal transplant. Here the sequenced sample was unstimulated CD4+ T cells sorted from spleen or lymph node cells, taken before intestinal transplant. CDR3: CASSESGAGNTIYF. In DNA, the CDR3 is TGCGCCAGCAGTGAATCAGGGGCTGGAAACACCATATATTTT.